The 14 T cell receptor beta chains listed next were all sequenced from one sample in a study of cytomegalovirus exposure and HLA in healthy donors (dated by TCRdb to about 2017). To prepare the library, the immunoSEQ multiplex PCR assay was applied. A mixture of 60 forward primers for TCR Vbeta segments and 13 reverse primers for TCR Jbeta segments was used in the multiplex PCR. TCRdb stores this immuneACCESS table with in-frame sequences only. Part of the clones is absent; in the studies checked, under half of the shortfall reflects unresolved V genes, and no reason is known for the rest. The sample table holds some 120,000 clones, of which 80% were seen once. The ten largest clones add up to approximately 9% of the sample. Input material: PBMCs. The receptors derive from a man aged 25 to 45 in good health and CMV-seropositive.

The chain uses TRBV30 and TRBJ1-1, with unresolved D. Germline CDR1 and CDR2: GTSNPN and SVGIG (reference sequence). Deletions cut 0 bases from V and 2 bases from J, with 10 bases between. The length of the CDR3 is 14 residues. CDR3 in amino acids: CAWSVGAGNTEAFF. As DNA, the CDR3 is TGTGCCTGGAGTGTAGGAGCGGGAAACACTGAAGCTTTCTTT. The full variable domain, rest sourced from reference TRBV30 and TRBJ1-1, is SQTIHQWPATLVQPVGSPLSLECTVEGTSNPNLYWYRQAAGRGLQLLFYSVGIGQISSEVPQNLSASRPQDRQFILSSKKLLLSDSGFYLCAWSVGAGNTEAFFGQGTRLTVV.

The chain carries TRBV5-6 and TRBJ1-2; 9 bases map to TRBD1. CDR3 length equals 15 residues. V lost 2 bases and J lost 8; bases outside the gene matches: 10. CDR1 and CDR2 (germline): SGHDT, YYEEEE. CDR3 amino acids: CASSFRDRVVGGYTF. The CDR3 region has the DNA TGTGCCAGCAGCTTCCGGGACAGGGTAGTCGGGGGCTACACCTTC.

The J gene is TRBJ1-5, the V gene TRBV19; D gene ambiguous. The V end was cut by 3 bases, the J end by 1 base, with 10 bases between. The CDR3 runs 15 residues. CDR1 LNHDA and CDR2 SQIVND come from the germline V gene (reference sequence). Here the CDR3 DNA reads TGTGCCAGTAGTATGATAGCTCCGAGCAATCAGCCCCAGCATTTT. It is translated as CASSMIAPSNQPQHF.

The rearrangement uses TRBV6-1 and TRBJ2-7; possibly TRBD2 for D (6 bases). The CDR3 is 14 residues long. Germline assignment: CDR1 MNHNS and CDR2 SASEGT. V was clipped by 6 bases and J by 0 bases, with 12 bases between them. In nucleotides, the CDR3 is TGTGCCAGCAGATCGCTGGGGGGCTCCTACGAGCAGTACTTC. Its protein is CASRSLGGSYEQYF.

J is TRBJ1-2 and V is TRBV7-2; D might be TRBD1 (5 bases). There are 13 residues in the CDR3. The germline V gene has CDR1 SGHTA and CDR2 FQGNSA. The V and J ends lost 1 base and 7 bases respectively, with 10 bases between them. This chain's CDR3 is CASSLGGARGYTF. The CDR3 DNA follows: TGTGCCAGCAGCTTAGGCGGGGCCCGTGGCTACACCTTC. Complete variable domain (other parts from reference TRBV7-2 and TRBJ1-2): GAGVSQSPSNKVTEKGKDVELRCDPISGHTALYWYRQSLGQGLEFLIYFQGNSAPDKSGLPSDRFSAERTGGSVSTLTIQRTQQEDSAVYLCASSLGGARGYTFGSGTRLTVV.

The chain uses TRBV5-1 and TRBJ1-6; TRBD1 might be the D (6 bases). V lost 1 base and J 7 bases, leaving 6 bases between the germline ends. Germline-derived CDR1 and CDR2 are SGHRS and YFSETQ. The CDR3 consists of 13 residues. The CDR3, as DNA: TGCGCCAGCAGCTTGACAGGGAATTCACCCCTCCACTTT. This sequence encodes CASSLTGNSPLHF.

In DNA form, the CDR3 reads TGTGCCAGCAGTACAGGGGGCGGAGGTCAGCCCCAGCATTTT. Translating gives CASSTGGGGQPQHF. The chain couples TRBV6-1 to TRBJ1-5, with 9 positions matching TRBD1. The CDR3 loop spans 14 amino acids. Germline CDR1 MNHNS, CDR2 SASEGT. The V gene end was trimmed by 5 bases and the J gene end by 6 bases; junction bases not matched to a gene: 5.

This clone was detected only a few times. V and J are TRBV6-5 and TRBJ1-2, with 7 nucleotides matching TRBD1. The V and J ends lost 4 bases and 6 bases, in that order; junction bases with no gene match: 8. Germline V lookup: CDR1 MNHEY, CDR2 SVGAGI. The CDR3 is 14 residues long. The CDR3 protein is CASSFHPGGNGYTF. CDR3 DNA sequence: TGTGCCAGCAGTTTTCATCCAGGGGGTAATGGCTACACCTTC.

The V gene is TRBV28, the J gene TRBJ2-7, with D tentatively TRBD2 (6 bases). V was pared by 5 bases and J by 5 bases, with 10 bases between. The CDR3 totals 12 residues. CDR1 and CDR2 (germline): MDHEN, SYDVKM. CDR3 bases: TGTGCCAGCAGTCAGCGGGTCCACGAGCAGTACTTC. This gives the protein CASSQRVHEQYF.

The CDR3 protein is CASSPPGENTEAFF. The CDR3 DNA follows: TGCGCCAGCAGCCCCCCAGGGGAAAACACTGAAGCTTTCTTT. The chain links TRBV4-1 to TRBJ1-1, with a weak D call TRBD1 (6 bases). This CDR3 has 14 residues. In germline, CDR1 is MGHRA, CDR2 YSYEKL. The V end was cut by 4 bases, the J end by 2 bases, with 11 bases between.

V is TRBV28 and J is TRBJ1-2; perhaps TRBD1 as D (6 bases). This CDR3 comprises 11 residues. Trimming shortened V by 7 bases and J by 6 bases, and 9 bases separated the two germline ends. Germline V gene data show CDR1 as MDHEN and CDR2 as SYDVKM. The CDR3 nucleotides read TGTGCCAGCACAGCAGGGGATGGCTACACCTTC. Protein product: CASTAGDGYTF.

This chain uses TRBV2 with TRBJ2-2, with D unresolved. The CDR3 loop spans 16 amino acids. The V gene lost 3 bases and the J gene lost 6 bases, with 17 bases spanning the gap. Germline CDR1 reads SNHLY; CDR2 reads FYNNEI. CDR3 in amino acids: CASSDRQVGSAGELFF. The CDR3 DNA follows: TGTGCCAGCAGTGACCGGCAGGTCGGTTCGGCCGGGGAGCTGTTTTTT.

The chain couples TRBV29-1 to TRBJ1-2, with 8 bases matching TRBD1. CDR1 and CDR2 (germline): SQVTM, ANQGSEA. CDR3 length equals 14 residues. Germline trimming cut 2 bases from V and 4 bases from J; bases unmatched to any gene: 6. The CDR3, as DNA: TGCAGCGTTGAAATCGGGGACAGGCCCTATGGCTACACCTTC. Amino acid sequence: CSVEIGDRPYGYTF.

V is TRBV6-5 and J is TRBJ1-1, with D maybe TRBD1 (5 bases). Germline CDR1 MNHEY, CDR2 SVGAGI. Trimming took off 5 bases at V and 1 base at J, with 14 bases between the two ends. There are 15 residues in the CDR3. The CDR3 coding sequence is TGTGCCAGCAGTAAATCGGACACCGCGAACACTGAAGCTTTCTTT. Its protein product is CASSKSDTANTEAFF.